This TCR beta chain derives from a study of T cell clonotyping in hematopoietic cell transplantation. Notes on the study in general: At the given depth, recipient repertoires were over 97% de novo clonotypes.

The V gene's germline CDR1 is MGHRA and CDR2 YSYEKL. The V and J ends lost 3 bases and 0 bases, in that order; junction bases with no gene match: 8. The CDR3 totals 19 residues. Worth noting for this clone: What it binds is not known.

The repertoire was sequenced with immunoSEQ multiplex PCR; TCRdb's copy has only in-frame clones and lacks some. The sample includes about 12,000 clones, 75% to 95% seen only once; the top ten take around 0.8%. V usage is TRBV4-1 and J usage is TRBJ2-3; 14 bases are a match to TRBD2. The TCR was taken from a woman aged 45 to 65 in good health. Some clones in this sample may be carry-over from other donors' samples. The sample comprised peripheral blood mononuclear cells. DNA of the CDR3: TGCGCCAGCAGCCACAGACTAGCGGGGGGGAAAACTAGCACAGATACGCAGTATTTT. Translation gives CASSHRLAGGKTSTDTQYF.